In terms of frequency, the clone carrying this T cell receptor (beta chain) is medium-sized. The antigen remains undetermined. This sample stems from a study of T cell clusters in autoimmune cytopenias. Across the whole study: The median distinct TRB clonotype count was about 2,400 per sample, from a median 51,575 reads.

One tube held mixed TRB-A and TRB-B primer pools for touch-down PCR. One entry per CDR3 protein, without DNA, is what TCRdb gives after re-calling the multiplex PCR reads. Its table records thousands of distinct CDR3 sequences. Each sample's input was about 270 ng genomic DNA, approximately 37,500 genome equivalents. Whole-study results and caveats: Clustering suggested that physiological T cell clusters were missing in primary autoimmune cytopenia patients. TRB repertoire shifts in secondary cytopenia and chronic lymphocytic leukemia mostly reflected lymphoma, not autoimmunity. Active autoimmune hepatitis patients had roughly 3-fold fewer exclusive TRB clusters than healthy donors.

The CDR3 runs to 17 residues. Germline lookup yields CDR1 LNHNV and CDR2 YYDKDF (reference sequence). The TCR comes from a human donor with an autoimmune cytopenia or autoimmune hepatitis (not recorded which). The sequenced material came from peripheral blood. V is TRBV15 and J is TRBJ1-2; the D call of TRBD1 rests on TCRdb alone, since no DNA is present to check it. This chain's CDR3 is CATSRDGRGVGNYGYTF. The full variable domain, rest sourced from reference TRBV15 and TRBJ1-2, is DAMVIQNPRYQVTQFGKPVTLSCSQTLNHNVMYWYQQKSSQAPKLLFHYYDKDFNNEADTPDNFQSRRPNTSFCFLDIRSPGLGDTAMYLCATSRDGRGVGNYGYTFGSGTRLTVV.